This T cell receptor (beta chain) is drawn from a study of OX40 agonist ivuxolimab in advanced cancers. Study background: The study enrolled dose-escalation patients with hepatocellular carcinoma, melanoma, renal cell or head and neck cancer.

General study results and limits: Averaged across samples, CD8+ T cells carried more expanded clones than CD4+ did.

Trimming cost V 5 bases and J 10 bases, with 18 bases left between them. The CDR3 totals 15 residues. CDR1 and CDR2 (germline): MNHNY, SVGAGI (reference sequence). Note on this clone: The antigen remains undetermined.

Measured with immunoSEQ multiplex PCR; TCRdb has only the in-frame clones, and not every one. This table holds 48,000 or so clones, 70% to 90% found once. Baseline, cycle 4 day 1, and cycle 7 day 1 were the blood sampling points. Sample: CD4+ or CD8+ T cells sorted from blood, taken in a trial of the OX40 agonist ivuxolimab. This chain joins TRBV6-6 and TRBJ1-6; a weak D match, TRBD1 (5 bases). The origin of this receptor is an adult with an advanced solid tumor such as melanoma, head and neck, liver or kidney cancer. The CDR3 bases are TGTGCCAGCAGTCCTCTAGGGGCAATGGGATCACCCCTCCACTTT. Amino acid sequence: CASSPLGAMGSPLHF.